This TCR beta chain was profiled in a study of metastatic and nonmetastatic thyroid tumors (dated by TCRdb to the early 2020s). Background on the whole study: Repertoires were compared across peripheral blood and tumor or nodule tissue samples from malignant and benign thyroid patients.

The CDR3 contains 12 residues, cysteine and phenylalanine counted. Just the 36-base CDR3 DNA is kept, in frame starting at base 1. Relative to germline, V is 3 bases shorter and J is 0 bases shorter, with 2 bases between their ends. No patient had received any treatment before thyroid surgery. Patient clinical samples collected from about 2012 to 2019 were retrospectively analysed using T-cell receptor beta sequencing. There are many counts of this clone. Its antigen has not been determined. No base-level quality is on record; no much larger clone is a single base apart. The paper's findings and limits, for the study overall: TCR beta diversity was reported as significantly higher in malignant tumors than in benign nodules, in both blood and tumor samples.

Library prep was done by PCR. Sequencing used an Illumina HiSeq 4000. High-throughput sequencing was used to profile the TCR beta-chain CDR3 region of each patient. The authors' analysis ran thus. A classifier to discriminate distant-metastatic papillary thyroid cancer patients was built from CDR3 differences across clinicopathological groups. To measure repertoire diversity the researchers used the Shannon index, while the Morisita-Horn index served to gauge how similar the tumor and blood repertoires were. TCRdb trimmed public reads at Q25 via fastp, called clones via MiXCR and kept in-frame beta chains. The V and J calls here are based on TCRdb, not the publication. This sample has 45,000 or so clones in its table, and less than 5% of those were observed once. The ten largest clones take up over 9% of the sample.

The clonotype comes from a female donor with papillary thyroid cancer or a benign thyroid nodule (not recorded which). Some clones in this sample may be carry-over from other donors' samples. The sequencing sample was made of blood. This sequence uses TRBV12-3 or TRBV12-4 and TRBJ1-2, with the D gene not confidently named. The sequenced DNA is TGTGCCAGCAGTTTCTCTAACTATGGCTACACCTTC. Translated, it reads CASSFSNYGYTF.